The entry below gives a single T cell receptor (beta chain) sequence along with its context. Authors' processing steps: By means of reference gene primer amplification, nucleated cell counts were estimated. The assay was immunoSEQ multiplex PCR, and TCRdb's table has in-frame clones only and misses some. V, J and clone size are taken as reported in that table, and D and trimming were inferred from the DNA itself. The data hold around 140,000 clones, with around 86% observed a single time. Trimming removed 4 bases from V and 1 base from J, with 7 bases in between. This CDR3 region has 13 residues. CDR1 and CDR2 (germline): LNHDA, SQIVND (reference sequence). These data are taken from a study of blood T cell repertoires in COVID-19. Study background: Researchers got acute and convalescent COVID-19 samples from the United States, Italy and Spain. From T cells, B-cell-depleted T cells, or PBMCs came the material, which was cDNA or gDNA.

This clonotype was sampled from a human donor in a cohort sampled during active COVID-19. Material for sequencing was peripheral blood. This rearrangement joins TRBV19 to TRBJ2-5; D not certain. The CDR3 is CASSNSRQETQYF. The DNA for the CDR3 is TGTGCCAGTAGTAACAGTCGCCAAGAGACCCAGTACTTC.